One sample yielded the 14 T cell receptor beta chains listed below, sequenced in a study of blood T cells in healthy people across ages. A second PCR of roughly 7 to 11 cycles used a sample-barcoded 5' primer and a J-beta primer mix. TCRdb reprocessed the 5' RACE reads via MiXCR and lists one record per CDR3 protein. There are approximately 760,000 distinct CDR3 sequences in the sample; roughly 25% occur only once, and 9% to 9.5% lies in the top ten. The same sample was also studied in work on T cells of mothers and their children.

Material: blood. These receptors were obtained from a boy younger than 18 in good health.

The gene calls are TRBV6-1 and TRBJ2-2, with D possibly TRBD1 on 7 matching bases. Trimming removed 9 bases at V and 6 bases at J, with 14 bases between. Germline V CDR1 and CDR2: MNHNS, SASEGT. This CDR3 is 13 amino acids long. The CDR3 region is CARGQGEAGELFF. The CDR3 coding sequence is TGTGCCAGGGGGCAGGGGGAGGCCGGGGAGCTGTTTTTT.

The J gene is TRBJ2-5, the V gene TRBV9; possible D gene TRBD2, 6 bases. V lost 0 bases, J lost 4 bases, and 16 bases lay in between. The CDR3 sequence is 16 residues long. The germline V gene has CDR1 SGDLS and CDR2 YYNGEE. The CDR3 here is CASSVDGGTAGETQYF. The CDR3 bases are TGTGCCAGCAGCGTAGATGGGGGGACCGCCGGAGAGACCCAGTACTTC.

This clonotype appeared a few times. The CDR3 region has the DNA TGCAGCTCTGGACTAGCGGCCTACAATGAGCAGTTCTTC. This codes for CSSGLAAYNEQFF. The V and J genes are TRBV20-1 and TRBJ2-1, with 10 bases lining up with TRBD2. The CDR3 has 13 amino acids. Germline CDR1 reads DFQATT; CDR2 reads SNEGSKA (reference sequence).

This clonotype was counted between two and nine times. DNA of the CDR3: TGCAGTGCTAGTGCGGGACAGGGGAATTCACCCCTCCACTTT. Translated: CSASAGQGNSPLHF. The chain couples TRBV20-1 to TRBJ1-6, with 10 bases that match TRBD1. In germline, CDR1 is DFQATT, CDR2 SNEGSKA (reference sequence). The junction had 3 bases not matched to a gene; V was cut back by 3 bases and J by 7 bases. The length of the CDR3 is 14 residues.

Concerning this clonotype: One end of the junction does not line up with germline, which may come from a read error. The CDR3 spells CTSISQGRGQPIEQFF. As DNA, the CDR3 is TGTACCAGCATCTCCCAAGGAAGGGGGCAACCGATTGAGCAGTTCTTC. This chain links TRBV28 with TRBJ2-1; 7 bases agree with TRBD1. Germline V gives CDR1 MDHEN, CDR2 SYDVKM. The CDR3 is made up of 16 amino acids.

This clonotype was observed a few times. The chain combines TRBV2 with TRBJ1-2, with D maybe TRBD1 (6 bases). The V end was cut by 4 bases, the J end by 5 bases, with 8 bases between. CDR1 is SNHLY, CDR2 FYNNEI, per germline. The CDR3 is 12 amino acids. CDR3 region: CASSGQEYGYTF. CDR3 nucleotide sequence: TGTGCCAGCAGTGGACAGGAATATGGCTACACCTTC.

This clonotype has more than one count but fewer than ten. The chain has TRBV27 and TRBJ2-5; the D is unclear. The J call may be in error: the DNA end matches TRBJ2-1 better. The CDR3 is made up of 15 amino acids. The V gene's germline CDR1 is MNHEY and CDR2 SMNVEV (reference sequence). The CDR3 DNA follows: TGTGCCAGCAGTTCCGATCTGGGGATCTACAATGAGCAGTTCTTC. Translated, it gives CASSSDLGIYNEQFF.

The sample holds a few counts of this clonotype. The J gene is TRBJ2-7, the V gene TRBV28; no clear D gene. The CDR3 extends over 11 amino acids. Germline loops: CDR1 MDHEN, CDR2 SYDVKM. Trimming took 8 bases from V and 0 from J, leaving 5 bases between them. This chain's CDR3 is CASDDSYEQYF. DNA for the CDR3: TGTGCCAGCGACGACTCCTACGAGCAGTACTTC. The full variable domain, its missing parts supplied by reference TRBV28 and TRBJ2-7, is DVKVTQSSRYLVKRTGEKVFLECVQDMDHENMFWYRQDPGLGLRLIYFSYDVKMKEKGDIPEGYSVSREKKERFSLILESASTNQTSMYLCASDDSYEQYFGPGTRLTVT.

The chain recombines TRBV5-1 with TRBJ2-5, with TRBD2 identical over 12 bases. The DNA matches TRBJ2-7 better at its end, which makes the J call doubtful. The CDR3 has 16 amino acids. Germline CDR1 and CDR2: SGHRS and YFSETQ. CDR3 in DNA: TGCGCCAGCAGCTTTACCCTAGCGGGAGGGCCAGACGAGCAGTACTTC. Amino acid sequence: CASSFTLAGGPDEQYF.

The chain employs TRBV18 and TRBJ1-1, with a weak D call TRBD1 (6 bases). The CDR3 extends over 15 amino acids. Germline values: CDR1 KGHSH, CDR2 LQKENI. Trimming pared 6 bases from V and 0 bases from J, leaving 14 bases between. The CDR3 bases are TGTGCCAGCTCCGAGGGACAAGGAATGAACACTGAAGCTTTCTTT. Translated, it gives CASSEGQGMNTEAFF.

The rearrangement uses TRBV20-1 and TRBJ2-7; 7 positions agree with TRBD1. This CDR3 contains 13 residues. CDR1 DFQATT and CDR2 SNEGSKA come from the germline V gene (reference sequence). The J segment lost 0 bases and the V segment lost 5 bases, leaving 4 bases of the junction unmatched. The CDR3 sequence is CSAGHRGSYEQYF. In nucleotides, the CDR3 is TGCAGTGCTGGGCACAGGGGCTCCTACGAGCAGTACTTC.

A few counts support this clonotype. This sequence joins TRBV12-3 or TRBV12-4 and TRBJ2-2, with D possibly TRBD2 on 5 matching bases. V was clipped by 5 bases and J by 6 bases, with 16 bases between them. The CDR3 consists of 15 residues. The CDR3 spells CASSLPGSISGELFF. The CDR3 DNA reads as TGTGCCAGCAGTCTTCCGGGGAGCATCTCCGGGGAGCTGTTTTTT.

This clonotype was picked up a small number of times. The chain recombines TRBV27 with TRBJ2-1; D remains unclear. The V end lost 5 bases, the J end lost 2 bases, and 10 bases lay between the germline ends. The CDR3 is 14 amino acids. CDR1 is MNHEY and CDR2 is SMNVEV in the germline V gene (reference sequence). CDR3 coding DNA: TGTGCCAGCAGTCTATTTAGAACCTACAATGAGCAGTTCTTC. Translating gives CASSLFRTYNEQFF.

This clonotype was picked up a small number of times. The V and J genes are TRBV12-3 or TRBV12-4 and TRBJ2-1; D is unclear. This CDR3 contains 11 residues. V shed 3 bases and J shed 9 bases, with 6 bases lying between them. The CDR3 reads CASSFTAEQFF. CDR3 sequence (DNA): TGTGCCAGCAGTTTCACGGCTGAGCAGTTCTTC.